These T cell receptor beta chains were read from a single sample in a study of spatial heterogeneity in lung cancer. TCRdb ran MiXCR on the 5' RACE reads and lists one entry per CDR3 protein. The table has tens of thousands of distinct CDR3 sequences, about an eighth seen once. Sequenced here: PBMCs, sampled at surgery. Every receptor here comes from a male donor with early-stage non-small cell lung cancer. CDR3s include the opening cysteine and the closing phenylalanine or tryptophan. Each record gives: clone size, V gene, J gene, D gene, CDR3 protein, CDR3 DNA. A D gene is named only where the DNA matches it firmly. Some rows mark clone size as missing; the rest say once, few, many or name a class of expanded clone.

clone_size: few; v_call: TRBV19; j_call: TRBJ2-7; d_call: TRBD1; cdr3_aa: CASSLKTGSAYEQYF; cdr3_nt: TGTGCCAGTAGTCTAAAGACAGGGTCGGCTTACGAGCAGTACTTC
clone_size: many; v_call: TRBV7-2; j_call: TRBJ2-5; d_call: -; cdr3_aa: CASSSMGAETQYF; cdr3_nt: TGTGCCAGCAGCTCGATGGGGGCAGAGACCCAGTACTTC
clone_size: many; v_call: TRBV7-8; j_call: TRBJ2-3; d_call: -; cdr3_aa: CASSPLGDTQYF; cdr3_nt: TGTGCCAGCAGTCCATTAGGAGATACGCAGTATTTT
clone_size: few; v_call: TRBV20-1; j_call: TRBJ2-5; d_call: -; cdr3_aa: CSASALRETQYF; cdr3_nt: TGCAGTGCTTCCGCCCTTCGGGAGACCCAGTACTTC
clone_size: many; v_call: TRBV6-5; j_call: TRBJ2-1; d_call: -; cdr3_aa: CASKPGTKPDEQFF; cdr3_nt: TGTGCCAGCAAACCCGGGACAAAACCCGATGAGCAGTTCTTC
clone_size: many; v_call: TRBV6-5; j_call: TRBJ2-5; d_call: -; cdr3_aa: CASSSLGVQETQYF; cdr3_nt: TGTGCCAGCAGTTCCCTCGGGGTCCAAGAGACCCAGTACTTC
clone_size: few; v_call: TRBV10-1; j_call: TRBJ2-3; d_call: -; cdr3_aa: CASSESPGATDTQYF; cdr3_nt: TGCGCCAGCAGTGAGTCTCCGGGGGCAACAGATACGCAGTATTTT
clone_size: -; v_call: TRBV19; j_call: TRBJ1-2; d_call: -; cdr3_aa: CASSRDKNYGYTF; cdr3_nt: TGTGCCAGTAGCCGGGACAAGAACTATGGCTACACCTTC
clone_size: few; v_call: TRBV20-1; j_call: TRBJ2-3; d_call: -; cdr3_aa: CSAPVVPSSDDTQYF; cdr3_nt: TGCAGTGCCCCTGTCGTACCCTCCTCGGATGATACGCAGTATTTT
clone_size: few; v_call: TRBV10-3; j_call: TRBJ2-7; d_call: -; cdr3_aa: CAISGGTDYEQYF; cdr3_nt: TGTGCCATCAGTGGCGGGACAGACTACGAGCAGTACTTC
clone_size: many; v_call: TRBV6-2/TRBV6-3; j_call: TRBJ1-5; d_call: -; cdr3_aa: CASRDLGTDSYSNQPQHF; cdr3_nt: TGTGCCAGCAGGGACCTAGGGACGGACTCTTATAGCAATCAGCCCCAGCATTTT
clone_size: few; v_call: TRBV5-6; j_call: TRBJ2-1; d_call: TRBD2; cdr3_aa: CASSLVGSGGPHNEQFF; cdr3_nt: TGTGCCAGCAGCTTGGTGGGTAGCGGGGGGCCTCACAATGAGCAGTTCTTC
clone_size: -; v_call: TRBV2; j_call: TRBJ1-1; d_call: TRBD1; cdr3_aa: CASSRGQGGAFF; cdr3_nt: TGTGCCAGCAGCCGAGGACAGGGCGGAGCTTTCTTT
clone_size: few; v_call: TRBV7-2; j_call: TRBJ1-1; d_call: -; cdr3_aa: CASSGGPPNTEAFF; cdr3_nt: TGTGCCAGCAGCGGGGGACCCCCGAACACTGAAGCTTTCTTT
clone_size: many; v_call: TRBV9; j_call: TRBJ2-3; d_call: -; cdr3_aa: CASSFRQDSTDTQYF; cdr3_nt: TGTGCCAGCAGCTTCCGACAGGATAGCACAGATACGCAGTATTTT
clone_size: many; v_call: TRBV6-5; j_call: TRBJ2-2; d_call: -; cdr3_aa: CASGKSGALNTGELFF; cdr3_nt: TGTGCCAGCGGTAAATCGGGGGCCTTGAACACCGGGGAGCTGTTTTTT
clone_size: -; v_call: TRBV7-2; j_call: TRBJ2-5; d_call: TRBD1; cdr3_aa: CASSLVAGQGETQYF; cdr3_nt: TGTGCCAGCAGCTTAGTTGCGGGACAGGGAGAGACCCAGTACTTC
clone_size: few; v_call: TRBV6-2/TRBV6-3; j_call: TRBJ2-2; d_call: -; cdr3_aa: CASSGPTGVTTGELFF; cdr3_nt: TGTGCCAGCAGTGGCCCTACCGGGGTAACGACCGGGGAGCTGTTTTTT
clone_size: many; v_call: TRBV7-7; j_call: TRBJ2-5; d_call: -; cdr3_aa: CASSYGPGGSETQYF; cdr3_nt: TGTGCTAGCAGCTACGGGCCTGGAGGGTCAGAGACCCAGTACTTC
clone_size: many; v_call: TRBV10-3; j_call: TRBJ1-1; d_call: TRBD1; cdr3_aa: CAIKNRGNTEAFF; cdr3_nt: TGTGCCATAAAAAACAGGGGGAACACTGAAGCTTTCTTT
clone_size: few; v_call: TRBV7-2; j_call: TRBJ2-3; d_call: -; cdr3_aa: CASSRGTSLGDTQYF; cdr3_nt: TGTGCCAGCAGCCGAGGGACTTCCCTGGGGGATACGCAGTATTTT
clone_size: many; v_call: TRBV30; j_call: TRBJ2-6; d_call: -; cdr3_aa: CAWSEGEGSGANVLTF; cdr3_nt: TGTGCCTGGAGCGAGGGAGAGGGCTCTGGGGCCAACGTCCTGACTTTC
clone_size: -; v_call: TRBV28; j_call: TRBJ1-5; d_call: -; cdr3_aa: CASSLYGWRNQPQHF; cdr3_nt: TGTGCCAGCAGTTTATATGGTTGGCGCAATCAGCCCCAGCATTTT
clone_size: few; v_call: TRBV9; j_call: TRBJ2-5; d_call: -; cdr3_aa: CASSVQPNQETQYF; cdr3_nt: TGTGCCAGCAGCGTACAGCCAAACCAAGAGACCCAGTACTTC
clone_size: few; v_call: TRBV6-6; j_call: TRBJ1-5; d_call: -; cdr3_aa: CASSWGPIFNSNQPQHF; cdr3_nt: TGTGCCAGCAGCTGGGGACCGATTTTTAATAGCAATCAGCCCCAGCATTTT
clone_size: few; v_call: TRBV10-3; j_call: TRBJ2-1; d_call: TRBD2; cdr3_aa: CAIGLAEGNEQFF; cdr3_nt: TGTGCCATCGGACTAGCGGAGGGGAATGAGCAGTTCTTC
clone_size: -; v_call: TRBV6-4; j_call: TRBJ1-2; d_call: TRBD1; cdr3_aa: CASSGGTGGYGYTF; cdr3_nt: TGTGCCAGCAGTGGAGGGACAGGGGGCTATGGCTACACCTTC
clone_size: many; v_call: TRBV29-1; j_call: TRBJ2-7; d_call: TRBD1; cdr3_aa: CSVEGQGLYEQYF; cdr3_nt: TGCAGCGTTGAGGGACAGGGCCTCTACGAGCAGTACTTC
clone_size: -; v_call: TRBV6-2/TRBV6-3; j_call: TRBJ2-3; d_call: -; cdr3_aa: CASSYDVGKGRSTDTQYF; cdr3_nt: TGTGCCAGCAGTTACGATGTTGGGAAGGGACGAAGCACAGATACGCAGTATTTT
clone_size: many; v_call: TRBV29-1; j_call: TRBJ2-6; d_call: TRBD2; cdr3_aa: CSVALAGGFGANVLTF; cdr3_nt: TGCAGCGTTGCGCTAGCGGGGGGATTTGGGGCCAACGTCCTGACTTTC
clone_size: -; v_call: TRBV19; j_call: TRBJ2-5; d_call: -; cdr3_aa: CASSIPRSSQETQYF; cdr3_nt: TGTGCCAGTAGTATCCCCAGGAGCAGCCAAGAGACCCAGTACTTC
clone_size: many; v_call: TRBV4-1; j_call: TRBJ2-7; d_call: TRBD1; cdr3_aa: CASSRNILKLRDRGTHEQYF; cdr3_nt: TGCGCCAGCAGCCGGAACATCTTAAAACTTCGGGACAGGGGCACTCACGAGCAGTACTTC
clone_size: many; v_call: TRBV3-1; j_call: TRBJ1-5; d_call: -; cdr3_aa: CASSPGRKNQPQHF; cdr3_nt: TGTGCCAGCAGCCCGGGACGGAAAAATCAGCCCCAGCATTTT
clone_size: -; v_call: TRBV30; j_call: TRBJ1-5; d_call: -; cdr3_aa: CAWRVKGSSNQPQHF; cdr3_nt: TGTGCCTGGAGGGTCAAGGGATCTAGCAATCAGCCCCAGCATTTT
clone_size: many; v_call: TRBV5-1; j_call: TRBJ2-1; d_call: -; cdr3_aa: CASSLSSYNEQFF; cdr3_nt: TGCGCCAGCAGCTTGAGCTCCTACAATGAGCAGTTCTTC
clone_size: many; v_call: TRBV12-3/TRBV12-4; j_call: TRBJ1-6; d_call: -; cdr3_aa: CASSSNRDSPLHF; cdr3_nt: TGTGCCAGCAGTTCCAACAGAGATTCACCCCTCCACTTT
clone_size: few; v_call: TRBV4-1; j_call: TRBJ2-6; d_call: -; cdr3_aa: CASSYRDIRPSSGANVLTF; cdr3_nt: TGCGCCAGCAGCTACCGGGACATCCGCCCTAGCTCTGGGGCCAACGTCCTGACTTTC
clone_size: many; v_call: TRBV7-2; j_call: TRBJ2-1; d_call: -; cdr3_aa: CASSLDRTSQFF; cdr3_nt: TGTGCCAGCAGCTTAGATAGGACCTCACAGTTCTTC
clone_size: few; v_call: TRBV7-3; j_call: TRBJ1-6; d_call: TRBD1; cdr3_aa: CASSRTGGTNSPLHF; cdr3_nt: TGTGCCAGCAGCCGTACAGGGGGCACTAATTCACCCCTCCACTTT
clone_size: few; v_call: TRBV27; j_call: TRBJ2-1; d_call: TRBD2; cdr3_aa: CASRLGLANNEQFF; cdr3_nt: TGTGCCAGCAGACTGGGACTAGCGAACAATGAGCAGTTCTTC
clone_size: few; v_call: TRBV20-1; j_call: TRBJ2-1; d_call: -; cdr3_aa: CSARARYNEQFF; cdr3_nt: TGCAGTGCTAGAGCCAGGTACAATGAGCAGTTCTTC
clone_size: -; v_call: TRBV24-1; j_call: TRBJ2-3; d_call: TRBD1; cdr3_aa: CATSDLSGGADTQYF; cdr3_nt: TGTGCCACCAGTGATTTGTCAGGGGGCGCAGATACGCAGTATTTT
clone_size: -; v_call: TRBV30; j_call: TRBJ1-2; d_call: -; cdr3_aa: CAWAKDFVGYTF; cdr3_nt: TGTGCCTGGGCTAAAGACTTTGTTGGCTACACCTTC
clone_size: -; v_call: TRBV7-6; j_call: TRBJ2-2; d_call: TRBD1; cdr3_aa: CASSLVPGTGNTGELFF; cdr3_nt: TGTGCCAGCAGCTTAGTCCCCGGGACAGGGAACACCGGGGAGCTGTTTTTT
clone_size: -; v_call: TRBV10-3; j_call: TRBJ1-2; d_call: -; cdr3_aa: CATSLSLLGYTF; cdr3_nt: TGTGCCACATCCTTGAGTCTTCTCGGCTACACCTTC
clone_size: many; v_call: TRBV20-1; j_call: TRBJ2-7; d_call: -; cdr3_aa: CSASGRWYEQYF; cdr3_nt: TGCAGTGCTAGCGGACGTTGGTACGAGCAGTACTTC
clone_size: -; v_call: TRBV5-1; j_call: TRBJ2-3; d_call: -; cdr3_aa: CASSTRADTQYF; cdr3_nt: TGCGCCAGCAGTACGAGGGCAGATACGCAGTATTTT
clone_size: few; v_call: TRBV9; j_call: TRBJ2-2; d_call: TRBD2; cdr3_aa: CASSGTSAGELFF; cdr3_nt: TGTGCCAGCAGCGGCACTAGCGCTGGGGAGCTGTTTTTT
clone_size: many; v_call: TRBV30; j_call: TRBJ2-2; d_call: -; cdr3_aa: CAWRRTATGELFF; cdr3_nt: TGTGCCTGGAGACGGACTGCCACCGGGGAGCTGTTTTTT
clone_size: few; v_call: TRBV28; j_call: TRBJ2-7; d_call: -; cdr3_aa: CASSFAGDSTYEQYF; cdr3_nt: TGTGCCAGCAGTTTCGCAGGGGACTCGACCTACGAGCAGTACTTC
clone_size: -; v_call: TRBV4-1; j_call: TRBJ2-3; d_call: -; cdr3_aa: CASSQILADTQYF; cdr3_nt: TGCGCCAGCAGCCAAATATTGGCGGATACGCAGTATTTT
clone_size: few; v_call: TRBV28; j_call: TRBJ2-7; d_call: TRBD2; cdr3_aa: CASSTMGLAANYEQYF; cdr3_nt: TGTGCCAGCAGTACTATGGGACTAGCGGCCAATTACGAGCAGTACTTC
clone_size: few; v_call: TRBV7-9; j_call: TRBJ1-2; d_call: -; cdr3_aa: CASSLVIPANYGYTF; cdr3_nt: TGTGCCAGCAGCTTAGTGATCCCAGCTAACTATGGCTACACCTTC
clone_size: many; v_call: TRBV7-2; j_call: TRBJ2-4; d_call: -; cdr3_aa: CASSPQRGLKNIQYF; cdr3_nt: TGTGCCAGCAGCCCCCAGAGGGGGTTGAAAAACATTCAGTACTTC
clone_size: few; v_call: TRBV7-9; j_call: TRBJ2-1; d_call: TRBD1; cdr3_aa: CASSLGQTYNEQFF; cdr3_nt: TGTGCCAGCAGCTTGGGACAGACCTACAATGAGCAGTTCTTC